These 5 T cell receptor beta chains came from one sample sequenced in a study of blood T cell repertoires in COVID-19. TCRdb's copy holds only in-frame clones and misses some; the assay was immunoSEQ multiplex PCR. The sample lists approximately 170,000 clones; around 80% were seen once. Material: PBMCs or T cells enriched from blood (not recorded which). These receptors were collected from a man between 35 and 55 years old who had recovered from COVID-19.

The chain combines TRBV30 with TRBJ1-3; D might be TRBD1 (5 bases). Trimming left V 4 bases short and J 2 bases short, with 12 bases between. This CDR3 is 14 amino acids long. CDR1 and CDR2 from the germline V gene are GTSNPN and SVGIG (reference sequence). DNA for the CDR3: TGTGCCTGGACCGTGGGGGGAACTGGAAACACCATATATTTT. Its translation: CAWTVGGTGNTIYF.

This clone was observed a handful of times. The J gene is TRBJ2-3, the V gene TRBV9; 9 bases agree with TRBD2. This CDR3 is 17 amino acids long. CDR1 is SGDLS and CDR2 is YYNGEE in the germline V gene. V was pared by 4 bases and J by 6 bases, with 15 bases of the junction left unmatched. The CDR3 protein is CASSSDLAGPAHDTQYF. In nucleotides, the CDR3 is TGTGCCAGCAGCTCCGACCTAGCGGGGCCAGCCCACGATACGCAGTATTTT.

In this sample, this clone turned up once. The chain employs TRBV10-2 and TRBJ2-7, with D unclear. Germline CDR1 WSHSY, CDR2 SAAADI. Trimming pared 3 bases from V and 1 base from J, leaving 7 bases between. CDR3 length: 13 residues. The CDR3, as DNA: TGCGCCAGCAGTGATGGCAGATCCTACGAGCAGTACGTC. Protein sequence: CASSDGRSYEQYV.

The V call is TRBV5-4, the J call TRBJ2-7; 8 nucleotides agree with TRBD1. The CDR3 contains 14 residues. Germline trimming cut 1 base from V and 2 bases from J; bases unmatched to any gene: 2. Germline values: CDR1 SGHNT, CDR2 YYREEE (reference sequence). CDR3 sequence: CASSLRTGTYEQYF. The CDR3 nucleotides are TGTGCCAGCAGCTTGCGGACAGGGACCTACGAGCAGTACTTC.

The CDR3: CASSQPGLAGVETQYF. The DNA of the CDR3 is TGTGCCAGCAGCCAACCCGGACTAGCGGGGGTAGAGACCCAGTACTTC. The chain combines TRBV3-1 (or the pseudogene TRBV3-2) with TRBJ2-5, with 13 bases matching TRBD2. This CDR3 has 16 residues. The junction had 4 bases not matched to a gene; V was cut back by 2 bases and J by 4 bases. Germline CDR1 and CDR2: LGHDT and YNNKEL (reference sequence).